The present entry profiles one T cell receptor (beta chain) with its context. Its target is not known. These data come from a study of T cell responses to AZD1222 COVID-19 vaccine. Across the whole study: Second doses were pooled across both intervals (about 4 or about 12 weeks).

Only in-frame clones appear in the TCRdb table, and some are missing; sequencing was by immunoSEQ multiplex PCR. The sample has roughly 120,000 clones, 88% seen once. V dropped 4 bases and J dropped 8; count of bases not matched to a gene: 4. CDR3 length: 13 amino acids. CDR1 and CDR2 from the germline V gene are SGHKS and YYEKEE (reference sequence). The study's findings and limits: Only after the peak T cell response were repertoires sampled. There were mostly white British donors and more females than males, and clonal diversity was possibly underestimated. Breadth and depth of Spike-specific TCRs rose after two AZD1222 doses.

This TCR came from an adult in good health. The chain is built from TRBV5-5 and TRBJ1-2; 11 bases line up with TRBD1. The material sequenced was peripheral blood, taken on day 0 of AZD1222 vaccination. CDR3 sequence reads: CASSVDRGLGYTF. The CDR3 nucleotides read TGTGCCAGCAGCGTGGACAGGGGGCTCGGCTACACCTTC.